A single sample is the source of the 3 T cell receptor beta chains below, sequenced in a study of cytomegalovirus exposure and HLA in healthy donors. Primers for the PCR totalled 60 Vbeta and 13 Jbeta. The method was immunoSEQ multiplex PCR; TCRdb's version includes in-frame clones alone and lacks a portion of them. The sample holds about 190,000 clones. Sequencing was performed on PBMCs. These receptors were obtained from a woman between 25 and 40 years old in good health and CMV-seropositive.

The chain joins TRBV19 to TRBJ2-7, with D unclear. Germline V gene data show CDR1 as LNHDA and CDR2 as SQIVND (reference sequence). V was pared by 3 bases and J by 0 bases, with 9 bases between. The CDR3 totals 14 residues. This chain's CDR3 is CASSIGQSSYEQYF. CDR3 sequence (DNA): TGTGCCAGTAGTATTGGGCAGAGCTCCTACGAGCAGTACTTC.

The chain joins TRBV28 to TRBJ1-1; no reliable D call. The CDR3 contains 14 residues. Between the trimmed V and J ends, which lost 6 bases and 7 bases, there was a span of 18 bases. The germline V gene has CDR1 MDHEN and CDR2 SYDVKM. The CDR3 reads CASSTLSGIIEAFF. The CDR3 DNA is TGTGCCAGCAGCACACTATCCGGGATAATTGAAGCTTTCTTT.

This chain joins TRBV19 and TRBJ1-1; TRBD1 is a possible D gene (6 bases). This CDR3 contains 14 residues. Between the trimmed V and J ends, which lost 1 base and 8 bases, there was a span of 14 bases. From germline, CDR1 is LNHDA and CDR2 SQIVND (reference sequence). The CDR3 region is CASSIGTGSLEAFF. The CDR3 DNA follows: TGTGCCAGTAGTATAGGTACAGGGTCTCTCGAAGCTTTCTTT.